The clone carrying this T cell receptor beta chain was found many times. The antigen is unknown. The library was designed around alpha chains, so this beta chain is a stray read whose abundance carries little weight. The sample comes from a study of spatial heterogeneity in lung cancer. Study-wide background: Correlation of TCR transcript counts in tumor regions with a T cell module score from matched bulk RNA-seq was strong.

The time point here: sample taken at primary tumor resection. Unsorted samples of tumor, nontumor lung or frozen PBMC had their whole RNA sequenced. Every TCR cDNA molecule bore a unique molecular identifier. TCRdb ran MiXCR on the 5' RACE reads and lists one entry per CDR3 protein. The sample holds roughly 9,000 distinct CDR3 sequences, about 5.7% seen once. Germline CDR1 reads MGHRA; CDR2 reads YSYEKL. CDR3 length: 17 residues. Losses at the gene ends were 1 base for V and 2 bases for J; bases not matched to a gene: 7. Study-wide results and caveats: The study found that ubiquitous and regional expanded TCR counts tracked ubiquitous and regional nonsynonymous mutations, respectively. Tumoral mutation counts were tracked by counts of expanded intratumoral alpha and beta TCRs.

The TCR was taken from a male donor with early-stage non-small cell lung cancer. The source material was lung tumor tissue, sampled at surgery. The chain couples TRBV4-1 to TRBJ2-7; TRBD2 matches at 11 bases. The CDR3 DNA follows: TGCGCCAGCAGCCAAGGACTAGCGGGATTAACACCCTACGAGCAGTACTTC. Its translation: CASSQGLAGLTPYEQYF.